Following are 28 T cell receptor beta chains from one sample sequenced in a study of cytomegalovirus exposure and HLA in healthy donors. TCRdb keeps only in-frame clones here, not all; method: immunoSEQ multiplex PCR. The sample contains around 300,000 clones, around 86% of which appear only once. Source material: PBMCs. These receptors were collected from a woman aged 18-30 years in good health and CMV-seronegative.

The chain is built from TRBV6-5 and TRBJ1-1, with TRBD1 matching over 9 bases. The CDR3 is 15 amino acids. V gave up 5 bases and J gave up 7 bases; unmatched junction bases: 11. Germline V CDR1 and CDR2: MNHEY, SVGAGI. The CDR3 nucleotides read TGTGCCAGCAGTAGAAATACAGGGGGCTCGGGTGAAGCTTTCTTT. Protein sequence: CASSRNTGGSGEAFF.

V usage is TRBV27 and J usage is TRBJ2-7, with D unclear. Trimming removed 5 bases from V and 3 bases from J, with 5 bases in between. Germline-derived CDR1 and CDR2 are MNHEY and SMNVEV (reference sequence). This CDR3 has 11 amino acids. Here the CDR3 DNA reads TGTGCCAGCAGTGACAACTACGAGCAGTACTTC. Encoded protein: CASSDNYEQYF.

The chain combines TRBV6-5 with TRBJ1-6, with 9 bases that match TRBD1. V gave up 7 bases and J gave up 12 bases; unmatched junction bases: 10. The CDR3 totals 14 residues. Germline-derived CDR1 and CDR2 are MNHEY and SVGAGI. CDR3: CASIMTGGEGPLHF. Here the CDR3 DNA reads TGTGCCAGCATTATGACAGGGGGTGAGGGACCCCTCCACTTT.

This CDR3 is CSVEDSQLNYGYTF. The CDR3 DNA reads as TGCAGCGTTGAAGATTCGCAGTTAAACTATGGCTACACCTTC. V usage is TRBV29-1 and J usage is TRBJ1-2; unclear D gene. Trimming cost V 0 bases and J 2 bases, with 10 bases left between them. Germline lookup yields CDR1 SQVTM and CDR2 ANQGSEA. The length of the CDR3 is 14 residues.

The genes are TRBV5-1 and TRBJ2-6; perhaps TRBD1 as D (5 bases). The V gene's germline CDR1 is SGHRS and CDR2 YFSETQ. The CDR3 length is 17 residues. Trimming removed 5 bases at V and 2 bases at J, with 17 bases between. The CDR3: CASRPYQQGTGANVLTF. The CDR3 coding sequence is TGCGCCAGCAGGCCCTACCAGCAGGGCACTGGGGCCAACGTCCTGACTTTC.

The chain combines TRBV5-6 with TRBJ2-5, with TRBD1 matching over 7 bases. After removal of 4 bases from V and 3 bases from J, the junction contained 3 bases not matched to a gene. Germline V CDR1 and CDR2: SGHDT, YYEEEE. This CDR3 has 13 amino acids. In DNA, the CDR3 is TGTGCCAGCAGCCCGGGACAGAAAGAGACCCAGTACTTC. Amino acid sequence: CASSPGQKETQYF.

The rearrangement links TRBV4-1 to TRBJ1-2, with 8 nucleotides matching TRBD1. V was clipped by 3 bases and J by 4 bases; unmatched bases: 10. CDR1 and CDR2 from the germline V gene are MGHRA and YSYEKL. The CDR3 is 16 amino acids. CDR3 nucleotides: TGCGCCAGCAGCCACAACAGGGACAGGAGGTTCTATGGCTACACCTTC. Its protein product is CASSHNRDRRFYGYTF.

The V and J genes are TRBV28 and TRBJ1-2; D unclear. V gave up 3 bases and J gave up 4 bases, with 18 bases separating them. The CDR3 covers 16 residues. Germline V gene data show CDR1 as MDHEN and CDR2 as SYDVKM. The CDR3 coding sequence is TGTGCCAGCAGTTTGGAACAGTCGCCCGGTAGCTATGGCTACACCTTC. Translation gives CASSLEQSPGSYGYTF.

The V gene is TRBV21-1, the J gene TRBJ2-3; the table gives TRBD2 as D, unverified against the DNA. TRBV21-1 is deemed a pseudogene. The CDR3 has 16 residues. CDR3 in amino acids: CASSKGAGLHTDTQYF. CDR3 sequence (DNA): TGTGCCAGCAGCAAAGGGGCGGGGCTCCACACAGATACGCAGTATTTT.

The J gene is TRBJ1-1, the V gene TRBV5-1; D ambiguous. Germline V gene data show CDR1 as SGHRS and CDR2 as YFSETQ. Trimming pared 4 bases from V and 6 bases from J, leaving 13 bases between. The CDR3 covers 13 residues. The CDR3 DNA is TGCGCCAGCAGCGACATAGATCAGGCTGAAGCTTTCTTT. Translation: CASSDIDQAEAFF. Combining the CDR3 with reference TRBV5-1 and TRBJ1-1 gives the whole variable domain KAGVTQTPRYLIKTRGQQVTLSCSPISGHRSVSWYQQTPGQGLQFLFEYFSETQRNKGNFPGRFSGRQFSNSRSEMNVSTLELGDSALYLCASSDIDQAEAFFGQGTRLTVV.

The J gene is TRBJ1-2, the V gene TRBV19, with 7 bases aligning to TRBD1. The CDR3 is 14 amino acids. Germline V gene lookup returns CDR1 LNHDA and CDR2 SQIVND (reference sequence). J was trimmed by 2 bases and V by 6 bases; bases with no gene match: 6. The CDR3 here is CASRPRGMNYGYTF. In DNA, the CDR3 is TGTGCCAGTAGACCCAGGGGGATGAACTATGGCTACACCTTC.

J is TRBJ2-7 and V is TRBV7-2; D is possibly TRBD2 (6 bases). CDR3 size: 13 residues. The V and J ends lost 2 bases and 12 bases respectively, with 17 bases between them. Germline CDR1 reads SGHTA; CDR2 reads FQGNSA. The CDR3 bases are TGTGCCAGCAGCTTACGGCCCTCCTCGGAGGGGTACTTC. Amino acid sequence: CASSLRPSSEGYF.

V usage is TRBV28 and J usage is TRBJ1-3; 9 nucleotides line up with TRBD1. V lost 6 bases to trimming and J lost 4 bases; unmatched junction nucleotides: 10. Germline V gene sequence: CDR1 MDHEN, CDR2 SYDVKM. The CDR3 totals 16 residues. The CDR3 region is CASRRLQGAGGNTIYF. The CDR3 DNA is TGTGCCAGCAGGCGCTTACAGGGGGCAGGAGGAAACACCATATATTTT.

The chain links TRBV4-2 to TRBJ2-3, with 12 bases aligning to TRBD2. The CDR3 spans 16 residues. V shed 0 bases, J shed 7 bases, and the junction held 5 bases outside the gene matches. Looked up from germline, CDR1 is LGHNA and CDR2 is YNFKEQ. The CDR3 DNA follows: TGTGCCAGCAGCCAAGAGCTAGCGGGAGGGGGAAATACGCAGTATTTT. This translates into CASSQELAGGGNTQYF.

This clone was detected only once. The chain has TRBV29-1 and TRBJ2-7, with 8 bases fitting TRBD1. The CDR3 has 14 amino acids. Germline assignment: CDR1 SQVTM and CDR2 ANQGSEA. The V gene end was trimmed by 4 bases and the J gene end by 2 bases; junction bases not matched to a gene: 7. The CDR3 DNA reads as TGCAGCGTTGGCAACAGGGGGTCCGCCTACGAGCAGTACTTC. This codes for CSVGNRGSAYEQYF.

V gene TRBV19 combines with J gene TRBJ1-2, with D possibly TRBD1 on 5 matching bases. The CDR3 has 13 residues. Trimming removed 6 bases at V and 1 base at J, with 9 bases between. Germline CDR1 LNHDA, CDR2 SQIVND (reference sequence). CDR3 sequence (DNA): TGTGCCAGTAGATCACAGGATAACTATGGCTACACCTTC. Translated: CASRSQDNYGYTF. The full variable domain, in which reference TRBV19 and TRBJ1-2 provide the parts outside the CDR3, is DGGITQSPKYLFRKEGQNVTLSCEQNLNHDAMYWYRQDPGQGLRLIYYSQIVNDFQKGDIAEGYSVSREKKESFPLTVTSAQKNPTAFYLCASRSQDNYGYTFGSGTRLTVV.

This clone was seen more than once but under ten times. The chain carries TRBV5-1 and TRBJ2-2; TRBD2 matches at 14 bases. Looked up from germline, CDR1 is SGHRS and CDR2 is YFSETQ. The ends lost 9 bases at V and 4 bases at J; junction bases unmatched: 5. This CDR3 spans 15 amino acids. In nucleotides, the CDR3 is TGCGCCACGGGACTAGCGGGAGTCGGCACCGGGGAGCTGTTTTTT. This sequence encodes CATGLAGVGTGELFF.

This chain uses TRBV7-8 with TRBJ1-1; 7 bases map to TRBD1. This CDR3 contains 14 residues. The trim removed 4 bases at V and 0 bases at J, leaving 2 bases unmatched. Germline-derived CDR1 and CDR2 are SGHVS and FQNEAQ. This CDR3 is CASSYGTVNTEAFF. The CDR3 nucleotides read TGTGCCAGCAGCTACGGGACAGTGAACACTGAAGCTTTCTTT.

The chain combines TRBV7-2 with TRBJ1-1, with D uncertain. The CDR3 has 15 residues. Germline V lookup: CDR1 SGHTA, CDR2 FQGNSA. V gave up 2 bases and J gave up 5 bases, with 15 bases separating them. The CDR3 sequence is CASSLIEGFDTEAFF. The CDR3 DNA follows: TGTGCCAGCAGCTTAATTGAGGGCTTTGATACTGAAGCTTTCTTT.

The V call is TRBV27, the J call TRBJ1-1; TRBD1 might be the D (6 bases). Germline CDR1 is MNHEY and CDR2 is SMNVEV (reference sequence). V gave up 1 base and J gave up 6 bases, with 15 bases separating them. The CDR3 is 15 residues long. The CDR3 here is CASSLLRGGQAEAFF. The CDR3 DNA is TGTGCCAGCAGTTTATTGAGGGGGGGGCAGGCTGAAGCTTTCTTT.

The CDR3 region is CASSLAPGSGTGLEDTQYF. The CDR3 nucleotides read TGTGCCAGCAGCTTAGCGCCGGGGTCGGGAACGGGTTTGGAAGATACGCAGTATTTT. The chain links TRBV7-9 to TRBJ2-3; D might be TRBD2 (5 bases). This CDR3 comprises 19 residues. Germline V CDR1 and CDR2: SEHNR, FQNEAQ (reference sequence). Trimming left V 0 bases short and J 5 bases short, with 24 bases between.

The chain combines TRBV5-1 with TRBJ2-2, with 8 bases fitting TRBD2. The V gene end was trimmed by 3 bases and the J gene end by 4 bases; junction bases not matched to a gene: 5. Per the germline V gene, CDR1 is SGHRS and CDR2 is YFSETQ. The CDR3 loop spans 15 amino acids. The CDR3 is CASSSGAGGTGELFF. As DNA, the CDR3 is TGCGCCAGCAGCTCAGGGGCGGGAGGCACCGGGGAGCTGTTTTTT.

The gene calls are TRBV6-1 and TRBJ1-1, with D unresolved. Trimming left V 2 bases short and J 2 bases short, with 18 bases between. The germline gives CDR1 MNHNS, CDR2 SASEGT. This CDR3 is built from 17 residues. Here the CDR3 reads CASSEQLPFRGNTEAFF. For the CDR3, the DNA is TGTGCCAGCAGTGAACAACTTCCCTTCCGAGGTAACACTGAAGCTTTCTTT.

This rearrangement joins TRBV5-1 to TRBJ2-7, with 12 nucleotides matching TRBD1. The V gene's germline CDR1 is SGHRS and CDR2 YFSETQ. This CDR3 is built from 15 residues. The V gene end was trimmed by 2 bases and the J gene end by 4 bases; junction bases not matched to a gene: 4. Here the CDR3 DNA reads TGCGCCAGCAGCTTCGGGACAGGGGGCGGTTACGAGCAGTACTTC. Residues: CASSFGTGGGYEQYF.

The chain carries TRBV27 and TRBJ2-7, with 7 bases lining up with TRBD1. The germline gives CDR1 MNHEY, CDR2 SMNVEV (reference sequence). This CDR3 has 15 amino acids. J gave up 5 bases and V 6 bases, and 13 bases lay outside the gene matches. CDR3 residues: CASSLAGTVENEQYF. CDR3 DNA: TGTGCCAGCAGCCTAGCCGGGACAGTCGAAAACGAGCAGTACTTC.

This sequence joins TRBV14 and TRBJ1-2, with D possibly being TRBD1 (6 bases). Trimming removed 0 bases at V and 4 bases at J, with 9 bases between. The length of the CDR3 is 14 residues. Per germline, CDR1 SGHDN and CDR2 FVKESK. The CDR3 coding sequence is TGTGCCAGCAGCCAAGATGGCAGGGGCTATGGCTACACCTTC. The encoded protein is CASSQDGRGYGYTF. The full variable domain, rest sourced from reference TRBV14 and TRBJ1-2, is EAGVTQFPSHSVIEKGQTVTLRCDPISGHDNLYWYRRVMGKEIKFLLHFVKESKQDESGMPNNRFLAERTGGTYSTLKVQPAELEDSGVYFCASSQDGRGYGYTFGSGTRLTVV.

The gene calls are TRBV5-1 and TRBJ2-5; 9 nucleotides match TRBD1. CDR1 and CDR2 (germline): SGHRS, YFSETQ. The trim removed 7 bases at V and 4 bases at J, leaving 11 bases unmatched. The CDR3 runs to 15 residues. Here the CDR3 reads CASQIVPGQGETQYF. The CDR3 nucleotides read TGCGCCAGCCAAATTGTACCGGGACAGGGAGAGACCCAGTACTTC.

The V gene is TRBV7-2, the J gene TRBJ1-2, with 7 bases lining up with TRBD1. Germline V gene sequence: CDR1 SGHTA, CDR2 FQGNSA. The CDR3 has 15 amino acids. Germline trimming cut 2 bases from V and 2 bases from J; bases unmatched to any gene: 5. CDR3: CASSLRQGSNYGYTF. In DNA, the CDR3 is TGTGCCAGCAGCTTACGACAGGGCTCCAACTATGGCTACACCTTC.